The rows below give T cell receptor beta chains drawn from one sample of a study of graft-versus-host responses after intestinal transplantation. TCRdb's copy holds only in-frame clones and misses some; the assay was immunoSEQ multiplex PCR. The sample contains around 99,000 clones, 90% to 95% of which appear only once. Antigens for these TCRs are unknown. Sample: unstimulated CD8+ T cells sorted from spleen or lymph node cells, taken before intestinal transplant. These receptors all come from a human donor who received an intestinal transplant. CDR3s include the opening cysteine and the closing phenylalanine or tryptophan. A D gene is named only where the DNA matches it firmly. Only some rows state a clone size, as once, few, many or a class for expanded clones.

len,v_gene,d_gene,j_gene,abundance,CDR3aa,CDR3nt
13,TRBV14,.,TRBJ1-1,.,CASSQASRSEAFF,TGTGCCAGCAGCCAAGCCTCCCGCAGTGAAGCTTTCTTT
15,TRBV29-1,TRBD2,TRBJ2-5,.,CSAGTSGGALETQYF,TGCAGCGCCGGGACTAGCGGGGGGGCTTTGGAGACCCAGTACTTC
13,TRBV6-1,.,TRBJ2-7,.,CASSEGPTYEQYF,TGTGCCAGCAGTGAGGGCCCCACCTACGAGCAGTACTTC
16,TRBV7-9,.,TRBJ1-2,few,CASSPYKDGVNYGYTF,TGTGCCAGCAGCCCGTACAAAGACGGGGTTAACTATGGCTACACCTTC
20,TRBV5-8,TRBD1,TRBJ2-1,.,CASSNLLVGQGAVSFNEQFF,TGTGCCAGCAGCAACCTGCTGGTTGGACAGGGGGCGGTATCGTTCAATGAGCAGTTCTTC
15,TRBV7-7,.,TRBJ2-5,.,CASSSEGLLQETQYF,TGTGCCAGCAGCTCCGAGGGACTTTTACAAGAGACCCAGTACTTC
14,TRBV27,.,TRBJ2-7,.,CASNPSGGVYEQYF,TGTGCCAGCAACCCCTCGGGGGGCGTCTACGAGCAGTACTTC
14,TRBV10-1,TRBD1,TRBJ2-1,.,CASSGGGFSFEQFF,TGCGCCAGCAGTGGAGGGGGCTTTTCGTTTGAGCAGTTCTTC
22,TRBV27,TRBD1,TRBJ2-3,.,CASSHRDRGKDTQITDRYTQYF,TGTGCCAGCAGCCACCGGGACAGGGGTAAGGACACACAGATTACTGACCGGTACACGCAGTATTTT
12,TRBV11-3,.,TRBJ2-2,.,CASSDRTGELFF,TGTGCCTCCTCCGACAGAACCGGGGAGCTGTTTTTT
22,TRBV27,TRBD1,TRBJ2-7,.,CASSSSPHVGDSQLGQGYEQYF,TGTGCCAGCAGCAGTTCCCCCCACGTAGGGGACAGCCAACTGGGACAGGGGTACGAGCAGTACTTC
17,TRBV4-3,TRBD1,TRBJ2-5,.,CASSQVLDRGGQETQYF,TGCGCCAGCAGCCAAGTACTTGACAGGGGTGGCCAAGAGACCCAGTACTTC
14,TRBV5-4,.,TRBJ1-1,.,CASSSSVGTGEAFF,TGTGCCAGCAGCTCGAGCGTGGGTACGGGTGAAGCTTTCTTT
14,TRBV7-2,.,TRBJ2-3,.,CASSLLAIPDTQYF,TGTGCCAGCAGCTTACTAGCGATCCCAGATACGCAGTATTTT
16,TRBV7-8,TRBD1,TRBJ1-5,.,CASSSQDRGGNQPQHF,TGTGCCAGCAGCAGCCAAGACAGGGGTGGAAATCAGCCCCAGCATTTT
13,TRBV11-3,.,TRBJ1-1,.,CASSPGISPEAFF,TGTGCCAGCAGCCCAGGGATTAGTCCTGAAGCTTTCTTT
15,TRBV15,TRBD1,TRBJ1-5,.,CATSSTGTVNQPQHF,TGTGCCACCAGCAGCACCGGGACAGTCAATCAGCCCCAGCATTTT
16,TRBV7-9,TRBD1,TRBJ2-6,.,CASSPLTGAGANVLTF,TGTGCCAGCAGCCCCCTCACAGGGGCGGGGGCCAACGTCCTGACTTTC
15,TRBV7-6,.,TRBJ2-7,.,CASSWAARPPYEQYF,TGTGCCAGCAGCTGGGCAGCCCGACCCCCCTACGAGCAGTACTTC
15,TRBV27,.,TRBJ1-1,once,CASSLLEGSKSEAFF,TGTGCCAGCAGTTTACTCGAGGGTTCCAAGTCTGAAGCTTTCTTT
11,TRBV2,.,TRBJ2-1,once,CASSGGVEQFF,TGTGCCAGCAGTGGGGGGGTTGAGCAGTTCTTC